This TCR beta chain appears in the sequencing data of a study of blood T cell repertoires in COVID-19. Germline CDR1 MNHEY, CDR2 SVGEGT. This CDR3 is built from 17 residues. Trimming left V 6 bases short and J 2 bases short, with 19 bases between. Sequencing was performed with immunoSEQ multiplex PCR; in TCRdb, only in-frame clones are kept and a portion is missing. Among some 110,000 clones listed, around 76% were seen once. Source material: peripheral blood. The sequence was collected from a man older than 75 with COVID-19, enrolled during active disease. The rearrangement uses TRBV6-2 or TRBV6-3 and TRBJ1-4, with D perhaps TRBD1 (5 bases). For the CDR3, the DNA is TGTGCCAGCAGCCCTAGGGGCGCCTCGTCCACTAATGAAAAACTGTTTTTT. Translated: CASSPRGASSTNEKLFF.